This T cell receptor beta chain was recorded in a study of human T cells and chemical hapten exposure. As for the study in general: Patients additionally received therapeutic doses of diphenylcyclopropenone on the scalp once a week, and this continued throughout the roughly 25-week study. Patients, a majority of them female, were diagnosed with alopecia areata, totalis or universalis.

Time point meaning: pre-sensitization, week 0. Described treatment: therapeutic diphenylcyclopropenone sensitization with weekly scalp DPC. The starting material, unfractionated whole blood, was used for total RNA extraction. Every donor had alopecia and was 18 to 70 years old; all were suitable for DPC. Individual cDNA molecules each carried unique molecular identifiers attached by the library. TCRdb passed the RACE reads through MiXCR, listing each CDR3 protein once. The data contain 34,000 or so distinct CDR3 sequences, about a tenth of them singletons. This clonotype was observed at least ten times. The sequencing here drew on whole blood, taken in connection with sensitization to the hapten diphenylcyclopropenone (DPC). This sequence was found in a man aged 45-60 years with alopecia areata. Some clones in this sample may be carry-over from other donors' samples.

The CDR3 here is CASSQARTGTSGRYNEQFF. In DNA, the CDR3 is TGTGCCAGCAGCCAAGCTCGTACAGGGACTAGCGGGAGGTACAATGAGCAGTTCTTC. The genes are TRBV3-1 and TRBJ2-1, with TRBD2 matching over 15 bases. This CDR3 is 19 amino acids long. Germline CDR1 and CDR2: LGHDT and YNNKEL (reference sequence). The V and J ends lost 1 base and 4 bases, in that order; junction bases with no gene match: 8.